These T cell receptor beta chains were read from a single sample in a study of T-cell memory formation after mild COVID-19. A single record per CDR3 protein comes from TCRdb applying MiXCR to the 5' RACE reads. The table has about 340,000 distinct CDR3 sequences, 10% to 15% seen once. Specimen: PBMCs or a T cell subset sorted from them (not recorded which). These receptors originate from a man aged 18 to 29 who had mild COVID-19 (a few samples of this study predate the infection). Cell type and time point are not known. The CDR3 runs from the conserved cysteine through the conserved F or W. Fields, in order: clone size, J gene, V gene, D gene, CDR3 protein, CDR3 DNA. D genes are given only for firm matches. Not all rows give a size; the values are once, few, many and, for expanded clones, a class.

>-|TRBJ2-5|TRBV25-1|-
CASIGDYQETQYF
TGTGCCAGCATAGGGGATTACCAAGAGACCCAGTACTTC
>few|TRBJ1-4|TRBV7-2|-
CASSLVGQGKLFF
TGTGCCAGCAGCTTAGTCGGGCAAGGGAAACTGTTTTTT
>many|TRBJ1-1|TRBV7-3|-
CASSSQGDTEAFF
TGTGCCAGCAGCTCACAAGGGGACACTGAAGCTTTCTTT
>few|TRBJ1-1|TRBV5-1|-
CASRQRPSSNTEAFF
TGCGCCAGCAGACAAAGACCGTCGAGTAACACTGAAGCTTTCTTT
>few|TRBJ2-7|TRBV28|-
CASSAVGYEQYF
TGTGCCAGCAGTGCAGTGGGCTACGAGCAGTACTTC
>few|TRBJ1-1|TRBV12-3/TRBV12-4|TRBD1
CASSLLWDRGNTEAFF
TGTGCCAGCAGTCTGCTCTGGGACAGGGGTAACACTGAAGCTTTCTTT
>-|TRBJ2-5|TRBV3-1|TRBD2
CASSHTTSGLETQYF
TGTGCCAGCAGCCATACGACTAGCGGGTTAGAGACCCAGTACTTC
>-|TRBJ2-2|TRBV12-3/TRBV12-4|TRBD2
CASSLWGGAGLIGELFF
TGTGCCAGCAGTCTTTGGGGGGGAGCGGGGTTGATCGGGGAGCTGTTTTTT
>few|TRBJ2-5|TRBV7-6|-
CASSPLMQETQYF
TGTGCCAGCAGCCCACTTATGCAAGAGACCCAGTACTTC
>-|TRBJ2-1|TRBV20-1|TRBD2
CSARRQGKLAGELYNEQFF
TGCAGTGCTAGACGACAGGGGAAACTAGCGGGGGAGCTCTACAATGAGCAGTTCTTC
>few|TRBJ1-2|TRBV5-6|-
CASSPQGHGYTF
TGTGCCAGCAGCCCTCAGGGACATGGCTACACCTTC
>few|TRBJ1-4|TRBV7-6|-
CASSPGGGLGEKLFF
TGTGCCAGCAGCCCCGGGGGGGGCTTGGGTGAAAAACTGTTTTTT
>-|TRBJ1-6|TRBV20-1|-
CSAPVRGNSPLHF
TGCAGTGCCCCGGTCCGGGGTAATTCACCCCTCCACTTT
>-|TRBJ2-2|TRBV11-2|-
CASSLIPWTGELFF
TGTGCCAGCAGCCTTATTCCGTGGACCGGGGAGCTGTTTTTT
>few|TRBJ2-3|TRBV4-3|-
CASRASVSRTDPQYF
TGCGCCAGCAGGGCTAGCGTCTCCCGCACAGATCCGCAGTATTTT
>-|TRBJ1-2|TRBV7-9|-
CASSSWVQASSGYTF
TGTGCCAGCAGCTCCTGGGTACAGGCCTCCTCTGGCTACACCTTC
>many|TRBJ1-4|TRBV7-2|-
CASSFKPGQEEKLFF
TGTGCCAGCAGCTTTAAGCCGGGACAAGAGGAAAAACTGTTTTTT
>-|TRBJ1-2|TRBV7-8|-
CASSLFGAGNYGYTF
TGTGCCAGCAGCTTATTTGGGGCAGGGAACTATGGCTACACCTTC
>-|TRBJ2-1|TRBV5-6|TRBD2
CAGTSGGPFSYNEQFF
TGTGCCGGAACTAGCGGGGGCCCTTTCTCCTACAATGAGCAGTTCTTC
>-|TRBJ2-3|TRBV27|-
CASASFHTDTQYF
TGTGCCAGCGCCAGCTTTCACACAGATACGCAGTATTTT
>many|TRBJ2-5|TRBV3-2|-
CASSRVVAETQYF
TGTGCCAGCAGCCGCGTAGTCGCGGAGACCCAGTACTTC
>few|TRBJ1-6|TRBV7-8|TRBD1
CASSLARGTLSSYNSPLHF
TGTGCCAGCAGCTTGGCCAGGGGGACCCTAAGCTCCTATAATTCACCCCTCCACTTT
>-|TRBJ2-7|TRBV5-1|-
CASSLNGDTFSYEQYF
TGCGCCAGCAGCTTGAACGGGGACACCTTCTCCTACGAGCAGTACTTC
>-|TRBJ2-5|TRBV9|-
CASSVNQGRETQYF
TGTGCCAGCAGCGTAAACCAGGGCAGAGAGACCCAGTACTTC
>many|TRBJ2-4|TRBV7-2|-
CASSLFIGERRLAKNIQYF
TGTGCCAGCAGCTTATTTATCGGGGAGCGACGACTAGCCAAAAACATTCAGTACTTC
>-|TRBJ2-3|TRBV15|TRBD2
CAVSGGQDTQYF
TGTGCCGTTAGCGGGGGCCAGGATACGCAGTATTTT
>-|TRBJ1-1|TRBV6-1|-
CASSEYLGVTEAFF
TGTGCCAGCAGTGAATATCTCGGTGTGACTGAAGCTTTCTTT
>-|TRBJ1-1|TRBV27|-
CASSLSLITEAFF
TGTGCCAGCAGTTTATCGTTAATCACTGAAGCTTTCTTT
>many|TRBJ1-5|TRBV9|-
CASSVDADQPQHF
TGTGCCAGCAGCGTAGATGCGGATCAGCCCCAGCATTTT
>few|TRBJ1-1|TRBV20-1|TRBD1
CSGDRGLRTEAFF
TGCAGTGGTGACAGGGGGCTTAGGACTGAAGCTTTCTTT
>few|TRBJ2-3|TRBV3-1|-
CASSYNPRPADTQYF
TGTGCCAGCAGCTACAATCCCCGACCTGCAGATACGCAGTATTTT
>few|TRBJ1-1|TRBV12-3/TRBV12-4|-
CASSFPQGGTEAFF
TGTGCCAGCAGTTTCCCCCAGGGCGGCACTGAAGCTTTCTTT
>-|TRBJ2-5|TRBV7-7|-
CASSPYGETQYF
TGTGCCAGCAGCCCCTACGGAGAGACCCAGTACTTC
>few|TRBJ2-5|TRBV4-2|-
CASSRGQGNGIQETQYF
TGTGCCAGCAGCCGAGGCCAGGGGAACGGAATTCAAGAGACCCAGTACTTC
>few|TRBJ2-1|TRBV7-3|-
CASSPSTDYNEQFF
TGTGCCAGCAGCCCCTCGACAGACTACAATGAGCAGTTCTTC
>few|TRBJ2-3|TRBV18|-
CAGGWSTDTQYF
TGTGCCGGGGGCTGGAGTACAGATACGCAGTATTTT